Included here is one TCR beta chain sequence, with context. The target antigen is unknown. This record comes from a study of cytomegalovirus exposure and HLA in healthy donors. Study-wide context: The same platform was used for the approximately 120 validation repertoires as for the 650 to 700 first-cohort repertoires, as reported in a later analysis. Study-wide results and caveats: With high specificity and sensitivity, the classifier reportedly diagnosed cytomegalovirus status. Most TCRs appeared rarely, but some public TCRs recurred in many donors.

V was cut by 3 bases and J by 1 base, with 8 bases left in between. Germline lookup yields CDR1 MGHRA and CDR2 YSYEKL. This CDR3 has 14 amino acids. Clones were read by immunoSEQ multiplex PCR, and TCRdb kept only the in-frame ones, dropping some. The repertoire holds approximately 220,000 clones, with 75% to 90% as singletons. It was the roughly 110-subject validation cohort, separate from the roughly 700-subject first cohort, to which the donors belonged. The receptor comes from a woman between 25 and 40 years old in good health and CMV-seropositive. This chain links TRBV4-1 with TRBJ2-3, with a tentative D call TRBD2 (6 bases). The sample consisted of PBMCs. The CDR3 is CASSHWGGTDTQYF. In DNA, the CDR3 is TGCGCCAGCAGCCACTGGGGGGGCACAGATACGCAGTATTTT.